This T cell receptor beta chain was observed in a study of shared clonotypes between healthy human individuals. In the naive CD8 group, cells lacked CD45RO and were positively selected for CCR7, so terminally differentiated effector memory CD45RA+ cells were left out. Data came from immunoSEQ multiplex PCR; TCRdb stores just in-frame clones and leaves some out. The table includes about 550,000 clones, nearly 97% detected once. The receptor comes from a woman aged 25 to 39 in good health. Sequencing used naive CD8+ T cells sorted from blood.

CDR3 sequence: CASSSGLLNTGELFF. The DNA of the CDR3 is TGTGCCAGCAGCTCGGGACTACTCAACACCGGGGAGCTGTTTTTT. The J gene is TRBJ2-2, the V gene TRBV5-8; 7 bases are a match to TRBD2. The CDR3 sequence is 15 residues long. The ends lost 3 bases at V and 2 bases at J; junction bases unmatched: 4. Germline V lookup: CDR1 SGHTS, CDR2 YDEGEE.